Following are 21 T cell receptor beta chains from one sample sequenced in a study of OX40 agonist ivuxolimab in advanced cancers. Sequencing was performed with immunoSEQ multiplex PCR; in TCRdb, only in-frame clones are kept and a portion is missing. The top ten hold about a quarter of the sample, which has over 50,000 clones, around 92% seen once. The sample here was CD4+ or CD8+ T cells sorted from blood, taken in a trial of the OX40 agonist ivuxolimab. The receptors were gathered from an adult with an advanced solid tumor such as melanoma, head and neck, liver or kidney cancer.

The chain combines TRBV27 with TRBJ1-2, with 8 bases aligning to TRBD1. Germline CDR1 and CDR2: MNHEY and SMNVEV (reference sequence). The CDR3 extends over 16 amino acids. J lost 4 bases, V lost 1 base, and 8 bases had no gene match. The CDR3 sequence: CASSLWAGGALYGYTF. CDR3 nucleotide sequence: TGTGCCAGCAGTTTATGGGCAGGGGGCGCCCTCTATGGCTACACCTTC.

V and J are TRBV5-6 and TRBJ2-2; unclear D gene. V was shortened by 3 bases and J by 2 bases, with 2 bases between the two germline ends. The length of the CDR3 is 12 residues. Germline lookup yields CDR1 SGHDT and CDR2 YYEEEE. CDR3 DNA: TGTGCCAGCAGCTCCAACACCGGGGAGCTGTTTTTT. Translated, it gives CASSSNTGELFF.

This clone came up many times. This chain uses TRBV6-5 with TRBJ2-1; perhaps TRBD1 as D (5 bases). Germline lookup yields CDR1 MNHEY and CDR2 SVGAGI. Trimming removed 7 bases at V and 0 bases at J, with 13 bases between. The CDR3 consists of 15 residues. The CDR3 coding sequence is TGTGCCAGCACCCAAGGGGTCCGCTCCTACAATGAGCAGTTCTTC. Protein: CASTQGVRSYNEQFF.

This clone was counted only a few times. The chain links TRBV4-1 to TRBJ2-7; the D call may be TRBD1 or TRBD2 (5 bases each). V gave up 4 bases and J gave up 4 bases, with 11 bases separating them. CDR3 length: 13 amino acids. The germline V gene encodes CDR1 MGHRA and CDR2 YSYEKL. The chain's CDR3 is CASSRAGSYEQYF. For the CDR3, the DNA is TGCGCCAGCAGCCGAGCAGGGAGTTACGAGCAGTACTTC.

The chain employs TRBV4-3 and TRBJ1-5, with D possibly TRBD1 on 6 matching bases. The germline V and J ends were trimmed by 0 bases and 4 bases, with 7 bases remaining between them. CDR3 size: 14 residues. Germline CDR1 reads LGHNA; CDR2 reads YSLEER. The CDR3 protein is CASSQEGGNQPQHF. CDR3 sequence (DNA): TGCGCCAGCAGCCAAGAAGGGGGTAATCAGCCCCAGCATTTT.

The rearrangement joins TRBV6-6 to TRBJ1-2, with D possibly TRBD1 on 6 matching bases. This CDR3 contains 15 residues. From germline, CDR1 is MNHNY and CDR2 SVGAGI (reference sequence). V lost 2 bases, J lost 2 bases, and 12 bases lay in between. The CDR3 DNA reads TGTGCCAGCAGTTACCAACAGGGTGACAACTATGGCTACACCTTC. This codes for CASSYQQGDNYGYTF.

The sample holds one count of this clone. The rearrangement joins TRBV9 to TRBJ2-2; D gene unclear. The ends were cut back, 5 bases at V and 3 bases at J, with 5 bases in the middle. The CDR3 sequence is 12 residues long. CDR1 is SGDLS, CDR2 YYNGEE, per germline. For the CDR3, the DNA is TGTGCCAGCAGTGGCGACACCGGGGAGCTGTTTTTT. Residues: CASSGDTGELFF.

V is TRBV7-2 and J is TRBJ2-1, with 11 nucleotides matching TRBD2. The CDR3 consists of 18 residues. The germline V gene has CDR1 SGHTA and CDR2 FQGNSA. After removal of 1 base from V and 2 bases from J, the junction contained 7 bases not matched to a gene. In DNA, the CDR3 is TGTGCCAGCAGCTTAGATGACTCTAGCGGGGGGCCCTACAATGAGCAGTTCTTC. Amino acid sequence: CASSLDDSSGGPYNEQFF.

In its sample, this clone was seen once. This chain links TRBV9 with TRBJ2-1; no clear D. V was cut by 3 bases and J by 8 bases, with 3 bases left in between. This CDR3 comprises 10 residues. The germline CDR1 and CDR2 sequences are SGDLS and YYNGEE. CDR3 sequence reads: CASSGDEQFF. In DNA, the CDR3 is TGTGCCAGCAGCGGAGATGAGCAGTTCTTC.

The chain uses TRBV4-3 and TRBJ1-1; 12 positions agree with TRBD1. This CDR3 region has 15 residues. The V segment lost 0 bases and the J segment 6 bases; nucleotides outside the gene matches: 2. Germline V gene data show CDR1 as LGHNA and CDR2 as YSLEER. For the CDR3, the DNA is TGCGCCAGCAGCCAAGAGGGACAGGGGGCGGCTGAAGCTTTCTTT. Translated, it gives CASSQEGQGAAEAFF.

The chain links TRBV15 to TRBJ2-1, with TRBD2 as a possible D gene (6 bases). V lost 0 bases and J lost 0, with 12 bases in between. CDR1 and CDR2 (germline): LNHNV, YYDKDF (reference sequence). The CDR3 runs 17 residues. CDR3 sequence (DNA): TGTGCCACCAGCAGAGAGGCGGGGTATTCCTCCTACAATGAGCAGTTCTTC. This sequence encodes CATSREAGYSSYNEQFF.

Here the CDR3 reads CASSFQGGRAGTDTQYF. The DNA for the CDR3 is TGCGCCAGCAGCTTCCAGGGCGGGCGGGCCGGCACAGATACGCAGTATTTT. The V gene is TRBV5-1, the J gene TRBJ2-3; D is tentatively TRBD1 or TRBD2 (5 bases each). Germline V gene lookup returns CDR1 SGHRS and CDR2 YFSETQ. Trimming removed 2 bases at V and 1 base at J, with 17 bases between. CDR3 length: 17 residues.

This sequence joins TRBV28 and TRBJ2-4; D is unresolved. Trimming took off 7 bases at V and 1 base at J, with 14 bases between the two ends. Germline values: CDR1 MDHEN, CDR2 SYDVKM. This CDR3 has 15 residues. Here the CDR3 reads CASTRTADAKNIQYF. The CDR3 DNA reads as TGTGCCAGCACTCGGACGGCAGACGCCAAAAACATTCAGTACTTC.

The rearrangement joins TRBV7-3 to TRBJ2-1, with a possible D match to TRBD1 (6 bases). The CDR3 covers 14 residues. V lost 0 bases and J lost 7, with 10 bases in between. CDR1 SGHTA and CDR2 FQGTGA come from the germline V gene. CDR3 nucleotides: TGTGCCAGCAGCTTAACCCCCCAGGGGAATGAGCAGTTCTTC. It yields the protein CASSLTPQGNEQFF.

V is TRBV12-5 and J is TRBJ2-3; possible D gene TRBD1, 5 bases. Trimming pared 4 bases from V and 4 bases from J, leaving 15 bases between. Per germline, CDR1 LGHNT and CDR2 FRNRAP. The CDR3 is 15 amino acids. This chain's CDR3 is CASGSGNRFADTQYF. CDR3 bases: TGTGCTAGTGGTTCCGGTAACAGGTTTGCAGATACGCAGTATTTT.

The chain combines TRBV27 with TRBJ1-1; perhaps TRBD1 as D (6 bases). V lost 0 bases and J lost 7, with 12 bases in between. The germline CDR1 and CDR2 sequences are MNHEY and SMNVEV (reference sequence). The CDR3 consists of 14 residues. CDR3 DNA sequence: TGTGCCAGCAGTTTATCGAGGACAGCGAATGAAGCTTTCTTT. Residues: CASSLSRTANEAFF.

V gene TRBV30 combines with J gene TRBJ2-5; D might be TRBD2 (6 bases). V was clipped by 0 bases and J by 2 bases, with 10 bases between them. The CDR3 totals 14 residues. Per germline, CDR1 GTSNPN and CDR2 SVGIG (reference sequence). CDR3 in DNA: TGTGCCTGGAGTGTAGATGGGGGGCAAGAGACCCAGTACTTC. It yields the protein CAWSVDGGQETQYF.

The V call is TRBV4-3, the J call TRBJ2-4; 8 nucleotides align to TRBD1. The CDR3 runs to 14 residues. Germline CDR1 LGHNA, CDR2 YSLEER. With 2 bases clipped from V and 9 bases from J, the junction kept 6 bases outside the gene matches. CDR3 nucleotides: TGCGCCAGCAGCCAATGGACAGGGCGCGCCATTCAGTACTTC. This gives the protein CASSQWTGRAIQYF.

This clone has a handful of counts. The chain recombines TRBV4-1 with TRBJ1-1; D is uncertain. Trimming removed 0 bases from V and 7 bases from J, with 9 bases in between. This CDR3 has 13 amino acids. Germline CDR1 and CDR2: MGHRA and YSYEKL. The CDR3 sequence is CASSQDSRSEAFF. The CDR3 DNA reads TGCGCCAGCAGCCAAGATTCTCGGAGTGAAGCTTTCTTT.

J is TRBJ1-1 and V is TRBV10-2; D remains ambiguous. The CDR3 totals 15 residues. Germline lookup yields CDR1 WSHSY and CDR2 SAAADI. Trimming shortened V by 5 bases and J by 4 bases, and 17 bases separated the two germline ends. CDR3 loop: CASSRSSGPSTEAFF. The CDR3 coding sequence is TGCGCCAGCAGTCGATCTAGTGGTCCGAGCACTGAAGCTTTCTTT.

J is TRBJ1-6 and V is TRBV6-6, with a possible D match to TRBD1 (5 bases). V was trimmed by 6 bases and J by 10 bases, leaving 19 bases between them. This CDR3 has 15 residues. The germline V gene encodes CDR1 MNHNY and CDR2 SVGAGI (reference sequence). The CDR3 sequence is CASSPTGDLGSPLHF. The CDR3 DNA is TGTGCCAGCAGCCCCACGGGGGATTTAGGCTCACCCCTCCACTTT.